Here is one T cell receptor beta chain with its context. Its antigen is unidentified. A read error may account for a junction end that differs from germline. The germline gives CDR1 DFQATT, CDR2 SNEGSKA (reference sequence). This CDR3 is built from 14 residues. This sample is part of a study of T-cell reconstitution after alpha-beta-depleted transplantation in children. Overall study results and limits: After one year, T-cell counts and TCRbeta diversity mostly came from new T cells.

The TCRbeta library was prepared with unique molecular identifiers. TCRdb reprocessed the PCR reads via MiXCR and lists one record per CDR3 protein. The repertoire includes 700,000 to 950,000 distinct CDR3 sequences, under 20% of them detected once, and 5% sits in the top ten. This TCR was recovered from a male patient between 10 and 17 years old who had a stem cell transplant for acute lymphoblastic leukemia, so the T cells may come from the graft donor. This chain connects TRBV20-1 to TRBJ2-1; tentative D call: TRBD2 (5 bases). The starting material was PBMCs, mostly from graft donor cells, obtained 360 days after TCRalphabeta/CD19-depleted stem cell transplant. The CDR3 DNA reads TGCAGTGCTAGTAAGTCGGCCGGGCATGCCACTAGGGTGTTC. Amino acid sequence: CSASKSAGHATRVF.